Below, 3 T cell receptor beta chains from the same sample are listed, as sequenced in a study of T-cell reconstitution after alpha-beta-depleted transplantation in children. This sample's TCRbeta library carried unique molecular identifier barcodes. TCRdb independently ran MiXCR on the PCR reads; one entry per CDR3 protein. The sample lists some 290,000 distinct CDR3 sequences, 9.9% occurring once. Sequenced here: PBMCs from the stem cell graft donor, sampled from the stem cell graft. The origin of the receptors is a human donor who donated a stem cell graft to a child with SCID.

This clonotype was picked up many times. The chain carries TRBV12-3 or TRBV12-4 and TRBJ2-7; TRBD2 matches at 8 bases. Trimming took 2 bases from V and 5 from J; bases not matched to a gene: 8. The CDR3 extends over 15 amino acids. The DNA of the CDR3 is TGTGCCAGCAGTTTAATCTGGTCAGCGGGGGACGAGCAGTACTTC. It translates to CASSLIWSAGDEQYF.

The rearrangement links TRBV5-1 to TRBJ1-1; TRBD1 matches at 8 bases. V shed 4 bases and J 5 bases; nucleotides not matched to a gene: 10. The CDR3 is made up of 15 amino acids. CDR1 and CDR2 from the germline V gene are SGHRS and YFSETQ. The CDR3, as DNA: TGCGCCAGCAGCGCCGGACAGGGCGGTCAGACTGAAGCTTTCTTT. This translates into CASSAGQGGQTEAFF. Full variable domain (rest looked up from reference TRBV5-1 and TRBJ1-1): KAGVTQTPRYLIKTRGQQVTLSCSPISGHRSVSWYQQTPGQGLQFLFEYFSETQRNKGNFPGRFSGRQFSNSRSEMNVSTLELGDSALYLCASSAGQGGQTEAFFGQGTRLTVV.

This clonotype came up many times. The chain uses TRBV9 and TRBJ2-1; 7 nucleotides agree with TRBD1. The junction had 7 bases not matched to a gene; V was cut back by 4 bases and J by 6 bases. Germline V gene sequence: CDR1 SGDLS, CDR2 YYNGEE. The CDR3 consists of 14 residues. DNA for the CDR3: TGTGCCAGCAGCCCAGGGGGTGAAAGCAATGAGCAGTTCTTC. It codes for CASSPGGESNEQFF.